The 14 T cell receptor beta chains presented below share a single source sample, sequenced in a study of blood T cell repertoires in COVID-19. TCRdb keeps only in-frame clones here, not all; method: immunoSEQ multiplex PCR. The profile covers 210,000 or so clones, with about 91% appearing a single time and about 1.3% taken by the ten largest. The source material was peripheral blood. These receptors all come from a man aged 25 to 40 with acute or convalescent COVID-19.

The rearrangement uses TRBV5-8 and TRBJ1-1, with D hard to call. Germline CDR1 SGHTS, CDR2 YDEGEE. The germline V and J ends were trimmed by 0 bases and 1 base, with 10 bases remaining between them. The CDR3 has 15 amino acids. The CDR3, as DNA: TGTGCCAGCAGCTTGGTCAGGTCTTGGAACACTGAAGCTTTCTTT. Its protein is CASSLVRSWNTEAFF. The whole variable domain, remainder taken from reference TRBV5-8 and TRBJ1-1, is EAGVTQSPTHLIKTRGQQATLRCSPISGHTSVYWYQQALGLGLQFLLWYDEGEERNRGNFPPRFSGRQFPNYSSELNVNALELEDSALYLCASSLVRSWNTEAFFGQGTRLTVV.

The J gene is TRBJ2-7, the V gene TRBV27, with TRBD2 matching over 7 bases. CDR3 length: 14 amino acids. The V segment lost 2 bases and the J segment 6 bases; nucleotides outside the gene matches: 7. The germline CDR1 and CDR2 sequences are MNHEY and SMNVEV (reference sequence). DNA of the CDR3: TGTGCCAGCAGTTTACTCGCGGGAGCTGTCGAGCAGTACTTC. This codes for CASSLLAGAVEQYF.

The chain is built from TRBV6-2 or TRBV6-3 and TRBJ2-3; TRBD2 matches 14 bases. This CDR3 has 16 amino acids. The ends lost 5 bases at V and 6 bases at J; junction bases unmatched: 7. Germline V gives CDR1 MNHEY, CDR2 SVGEGT. CDR3 nucleotide sequence: TGTGCCAGCAGTCCCACGGGACTAGCGGGAGCGGATACGCAGTATTTT. Encoded protein: CASSPTGLAGADTQYF.

This chain connects TRBV29-1 to TRBJ2-1; D is undetermined. This CDR3 contains 14 residues. Per the germline V gene, CDR1 is SQVTM and CDR2 is ANQGSEA. Trimming removed 2 bases from V and 0 bases from J, with 8 bases in between. CDR3 coding DNA: TGCAGCGTTGAAATCGGTAGCTCCTACAATGAGCAGTTCTTC. It is translated as CSVEIGSSYNEQFF.

CDR3 amino acids: CASTGSDTIAFF. CDR3 nucleotides: TGTGCCAGCACGGGTTCGGACACTATAGCTTTCTTT. The chain is built from TRBV19 and TRBJ1-1; D possibly corresponds to TRBD1 (5 bases). V lost 9 bases, J lost 10 bases, and 18 bases lay in between. The CDR3 covers 12 residues. CDR1 and CDR2 (germline): LNHDA, SQIVND (reference sequence).

The chain links TRBV19 to TRBJ2-1; 7 bases align to TRBD1. CDR1 and CDR2 (germline): LNHDA, SQIVND (reference sequence). This CDR3 has 14 amino acids. Germline trimming cut 9 bases from V and 4 bases from J; bases unmatched to any gene: 9. The CDR3 loop is CASNPGTEYNEQFF. CDR3 DNA sequence: TGTGCCAGCAACCCCGGGACAGAGTACAATGAGCAGTTCTTC.

This sequence joins TRBV2 and TRBJ1-1; 7 bases map to TRBD1. The CDR3 is made up of 15 amino acids. The V segment lost 7 bases and the J segment 2 bases; nucleotides outside the gene matches: 10. From germline, CDR1 is SNHLY and CDR2 FYNNEI. CDR3 region: CASMFGGTANTEAFF. The DNA of the CDR3 is TGTGCCAGCATGTTTGGCGGGACAGCTAACACTGAAGCTTTCTTT.

The rearrangement joins TRBV6-5 to TRBJ2-1; 10 nucleotides align to TRBD1. Trimming removed 7 bases from V and 4 bases from J; junction bases left unmatched: 7. This CDR3 is built from 15 residues. The germline CDR1 and CDR2 sequences are MNHEY and SVGAGI. The CDR3 coding sequence is TGTGCCAGCACACTGGGACAGGGGCGTTACAATGAGCAGTTCTTC. Its translation: CASTLGQGRYNEQFF.

The V gene is TRBV19, the J gene TRBJ2-5; 9 bases line up with TRBD1. J gave up 6 bases and V 3 bases, and 5 bases lay outside the gene matches. The CDR3 spans 14 residues. CDR1 is LNHDA, CDR2 SQIVND, per germline (reference sequence). The CDR3 nucleotides are TGTGCCAGTAGTATCCGGGACAGGGCCCAGACCCAGTACTTC. It is translated as CASSIRDRAQTQYF.

The chain uses TRBV9 and TRBJ2-7; 8 bases map to TRBD2. The CDR3 is 17 amino acids. Germline V gene lookup returns CDR1 SGDLS and CDR2 YYNGEE. The V gene end was trimmed by 0 bases and the J gene end by 4 bases; junction bases not matched to a gene: 12. CDR3 nucleotides: TGTGCCAGCAGCGTAGGCAATAGCGGGGCCGTTCCTTACGAGCAGTACTTC. Translated, it gives CASSVGNSGAVPYEQYF.

A few counts support this clone. The gene calls are TRBV27 and TRBJ1-6, with 7 bases lining up with TRBD1. There are 20 residues in the CDR3. Germline loops: CDR1 MNHEY, CDR2 SMNVEV (reference sequence). V was pared by 2 bases and J by 8 bases, with 21 bases of the junction left unmatched. CDR3 sequence: CASSLRQGVGPLGSYSPLHF. The CDR3 nucleotides read TGTGCCAGCAGTTTACGACAGGGTGTTGGGCCGTTAGGGTCTTATTCACCCCTCCACTTT.

The chain links TRBV7-9 to TRBJ2-4; D is possibly TRBD1 (6 bases). In germline, CDR1 is SEHNR, CDR2 FQNEAQ (reference sequence). V dropped 2 bases and J dropped 1 base, with 18 bases sitting between them. This CDR3 has 18 amino acids. CDR3 coding DNA: TGTGCCAGCAGCTTAAGTGGGACACTGGGTCTGGCCAAAAACATTCAGTACTTC. It yields the protein CASSLSGTLGLAKNIQYF.

This chain joins TRBV7-2 and TRBJ2-3, with D perhaps TRBD2 (6 bases). The CDR3 sequence is 15 residues long. Germline CDR1 is SGHTA and CDR2 is FQGNSA. With 3 bases removed from V and 4 bases from J, the gap between germline ends came to 14 bases. The CDR3 loop reads CASSFTGTVSDTQYF. CDR3 DNA sequence: TGTGCCAGCAGCTTTACCGGGACTGTCTCAGATACGCAGTATTTT. Using reference TRBV7-2 and TRBJ2-3 for the parts outside the CDR3, the full variable domain is GAGVSQSPSNKVTEKGKDVELRCDPISGHTALYWYRQSLGQGLEFLIYFQGNSAPDKSGLPSDRFSAERTGGSVSTLTIQRTQQEDSAVYLCASSFTGTVSDTQYFGPGTRLTVL.

V and J are TRBV7-9 and TRBJ1-1; D uncertain. Germline V gives CDR1 SEHNR, CDR2 FQNEAQ (reference sequence). V was trimmed by 6 bases and J by 4 bases, leaving 12 bases between them. The CDR3 has 13 residues. The CDR3 reads CASRRNEATEAFF. The CDR3 nucleotides are TGTGCCAGCAGACGCAATGAGGCCACTGAAGCTTTCTTT. The variable domain in full, completed from reference TRBV7-9 and TRBJ1-1, reads DTGVSQNPRHKITKRGQNVTFRCDPISEHNRLYWYRQTLGQGPEFLTYFQNEAQLEKSRLLSDRFSAERPKGSFSTLEIQRTEQGDSAMYLCASRRNEATEAFFGQGTRLTVV.